A single sample gave rise to the 5 T cell receptor beta chains below, sequenced in a study of cytomegalovirus exposure and HLA in healthy donors. PCR used 60 Vbeta primers and 13 Jbeta primers. Profiling relied on immunoSEQ multiplex PCR, and the TCRdb table lists in-frame clones only, not all of them. The repertoire holds some 200,000 clones, with under 85% as singletons. Input material: PBMCs. These receptors all come from a man aged 45 to 65 in good health and CMV-seronegative.

The rearrangement joins TRBV10-3 to TRBJ1-1; D is possibly TRBD1 (5 bases). This CDR3 is 12 amino acids long. The germline CDR1 and CDR2 sequences are ENHRY and SYGVKD. Trimming pared 6 bases from V and 4 bases from J, leaving 9 bases between. CDR3 nucleotide sequence: TGTGCCATCAGGGGGACTGGCACTGAAGCTTTCTTT. Translation: CAIRGTGTEAFF.

The genes are TRBV28 and TRBJ2-5; 10 bases line up with TRBD2. After removal of 5 bases from V and 3 bases from J, the junction contained 3 bases not matched to a gene. Germline CDR1 reads MDHEN; CDR2 reads SYDVKM. CDR3 length equals 14 residues. CDR3 loop: CASSEAGGEETQYF. The CDR3 nucleotides are TGTGCCAGCAGTGAAGCGGGAGGGGAAGAGACCCAGTACTTC.

With respect to this clone: The sample holds other DNA sequences that translate to the same CDR3. V is TRBV4-3 and J is TRBJ2-1, with D possibly being TRBD2 (5 bases). Germline assignment: CDR1 LGHNA and CDR2 YSLEER. The V and J ends lost 0 bases and 10 bases respectively, with 10 bases between them. The CDR3 totals 13 residues. CDR3 loop: CASSQDRGREQFF. CDR3 coding DNA: TGCGCCAGCAGCCAAGACCGGGGTAGGGAGCAGTTCTTC.

The rearrangement uses TRBV6-1 and TRBJ2-7; tentative D call: TRBD1 (6 bases). From germline, CDR1 is MNHNS and CDR2 SASEGT. The CDR3 length is 15 residues. V was pared by 6 bases and J by 0 bases, with 15 bases between. The CDR3 DNA follows: TGTGCCAGCAGAATGGGACAACTAGACTCCTACGAGCAGTACTTC. The encoded protein is CASRMGQLDSYEQYF.

The chain is built from TRBV6-1 and TRBJ1-6; 7 positions agree with TRBD1. Trimming took 1 base from V and 7 from J; bases not matched to a gene: 1. The CDR3 has 14 amino acids. From germline, CDR1 is MNHNS and CDR2 SASEGT. CDR3: CASSEDRGNSPLHF. CDR3 nucleotide sequence: TGTGCCAGCAGTGAAGACAGGGGAAATTCACCCCTCCACTTT.